Listed below are T cell receptor beta chains from one sample, sequenced in a study of metastatic and nonmetastatic thyroid tumors. Via MiXCR, TCRdb re-called the PCR reads. This sample has some 21,000 clones, with 12% found just once. The sequenced sample was blood. These receptor sequences come from a male donor with papillary thyroid cancer or a benign thyroid nodule (not recorded which). Some clones in this sample may be carry-over from other donors' samples. The CDR3 runs from the conserved cysteine through the conserved F or W. D genes are given only for firm matches. Clone size is stated in some rows and not others, as once, few, many or a class when expanded.

TRBD1	TRBV7-9	TRBJ2-1	many	CASIDRTGANEQFF	TGTGCCAGCATCGACCGGACAGGGGCAAATGAGCAGTTCTTC
TRBD2	TRBV7-8	TRBJ2-7	many	CASSLATLSGRRAYEQYF	TGTGCCAGCAGCTTAGCGACCCTAAGCGGGAGGAGGGCCTACGAGCAGTACTTC
-	TRBV20-1	TRBJ2-1	-	CSARGRRTNNEQFF	TGCAGTGCTAGAGGTCGGAGGACGAACAATGAGCAGTTCTTC
-	TRBV6-1	TRBJ1-4	-	CASTPMGGIGGEKLFF	TGTGCCAGCACTCCCATGGGAGGAATCGGGGGTGAAAAACTGTTTTTT
TRBD1	TRBV19	TRBJ2-1	-	CASSPGTAVRYNEQFF	TGTGCCAGTAGTCCCGGGACAGCCGTCCGTTACAATGAGCAGTTCTTC
-	TRBV5-1	TRBJ1-6	many	CASSLGQGPTSPLHF	TGCGCCAGCAGCCTAGGCCAGGGGCCTACATCACCCCTCCACTTT
TRBD2	TRBV27	TRBJ2-7	medium-sized	CASRPGAGVSYEQYF	TGTGCCAGCAGGCCCGGGGCGGGAGTATCCTACGAGCAGTACTTC
-	TRBV7-3	TRBJ2-1	many	CASSLGIDNGQFF	TGTGCCAGCAGCTTGGGGATAGACAATGGGCAGTTCTTC
-	TRBV2	TRBJ1-6	few	CASSTGMWDSPLHF	TGTGCCAGCAGCACAGGGATGTGGGATTCACCCCTCCACTTT
-	TRBV20-1	TRBJ2-1	once	CSARDSGSAYNEQFF	TGCAGTGCTAGAGATTCGGGGAGCGCCTACAATGAGCAGTTCTTC
TRBD2	TRBV28	TRBJ2-7	few	CASSSLIAGGGFGSYEQYF	TGTGCCAGCAGTTCGCTTATAGCGGGCGGGGGGTTTGGCTCCTACGAGCAGTACTTC
TRBD2	TRBV18	TRBJ2-1	-	CASSTVASGNEQFF	TGTGCCAGCTCAACCGTGGCTAGCGGGAATGAGCAGTTCTTC
TRBD2	TRBV7-2	TRBJ2-7	many	CASSLARLAGAYEQYF	TGTGCCAGCAGCTTAGCACGACTAGCGGGAGCCTACGAGCAGTACTTC
-	TRBV20-1	TRBJ2-3	many	CSASEDSTGTQYF	TGCAGTGCTAGTGAGGACTCTACAGGTACGCAGTATTTT
TRBD2	TRBV19	TRBJ2-1	-	CASSMAAGGLLFHNEQFF	TGTGCCAGTAGTATGGCAGCGGGAGGGCTTCTTTTTCACAATGAGCAGTTCTTC
TRBD1	TRBV19	TRBJ1-5	many	CASSSSDRGDNQPQHF	TGTGCCAGTAGCTCATCTGACAGGGGCGACAATCAGCCCCAGCATTTT
-	TRBV5-4	TRBJ2-3	many	CASSLVPGGKTDTQYF	TGTGCCAGCAGCTTGGTCCCCGGGGGCAAAACAGATACGCAGTATTTT